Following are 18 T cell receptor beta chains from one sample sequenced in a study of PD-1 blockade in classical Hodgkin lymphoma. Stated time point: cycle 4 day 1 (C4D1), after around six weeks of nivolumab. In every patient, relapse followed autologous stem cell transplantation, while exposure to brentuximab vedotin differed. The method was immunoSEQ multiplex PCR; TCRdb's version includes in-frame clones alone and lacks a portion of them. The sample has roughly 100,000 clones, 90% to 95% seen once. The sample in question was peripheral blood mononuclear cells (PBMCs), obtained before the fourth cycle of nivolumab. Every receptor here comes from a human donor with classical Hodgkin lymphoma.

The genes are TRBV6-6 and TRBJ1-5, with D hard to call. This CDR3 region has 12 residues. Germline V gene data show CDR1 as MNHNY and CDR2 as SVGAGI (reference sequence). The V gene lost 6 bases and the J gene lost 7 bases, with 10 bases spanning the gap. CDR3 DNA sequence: TGTGCCAGCAGGGATCCTGGGCAGCCCCAGCATTTT. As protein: CASRDPGQPQHF.

The CDR3 is CASSARDRIRYEQYF. For the CDR3, the DNA is TGTGCCAGCAGCGCCCGGGACAGGATTAGGTACGAGCAGTACTTC. The rearrangement joins TRBV5-6 to TRBJ2-7; 8 nucleotides align to TRBD1. Trimming removed 4 bases from V and 4 bases from J; junction bases left unmatched: 10. The CDR3 is 15 residues long. Germline values: CDR1 SGHDT, CDR2 YYEEEE.

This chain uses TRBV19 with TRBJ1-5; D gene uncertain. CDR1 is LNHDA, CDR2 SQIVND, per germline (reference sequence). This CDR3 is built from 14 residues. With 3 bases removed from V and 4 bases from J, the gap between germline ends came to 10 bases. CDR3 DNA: TGTGCCAGTAGTATGGCGGCAGAAAATCAGCCCCAGCATTTT. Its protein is CASSMAAENQPQHF. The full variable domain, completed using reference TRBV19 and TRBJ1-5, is DGGITQSPKYLFRKEGQNVTLSCEQNLNHDAMYWYRQDPGQGLRLIYYSQIVNDFQKGDIAEGYSVSREKKESFPLTVTSAQKNPTAFYLCASSMAAENQPQHFGDGTRLSIL.

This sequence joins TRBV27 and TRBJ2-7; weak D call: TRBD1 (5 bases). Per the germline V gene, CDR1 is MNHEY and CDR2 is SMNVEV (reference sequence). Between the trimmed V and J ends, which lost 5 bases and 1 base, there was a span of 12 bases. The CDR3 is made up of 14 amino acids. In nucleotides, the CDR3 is TGTGCCAGCAGTCTAAAGACAGCATCCTACGAGCAGTACTTC. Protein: CASSLKTASYEQYF.

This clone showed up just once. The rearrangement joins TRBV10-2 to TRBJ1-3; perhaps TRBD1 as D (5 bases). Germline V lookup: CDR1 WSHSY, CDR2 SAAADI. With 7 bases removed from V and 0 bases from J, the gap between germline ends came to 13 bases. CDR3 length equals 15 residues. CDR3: CASKSGILSGNTIYF. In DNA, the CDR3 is TGCGCCAGCAAATCAGGGATCCTCTCTGGAAACACCATATATTTT.

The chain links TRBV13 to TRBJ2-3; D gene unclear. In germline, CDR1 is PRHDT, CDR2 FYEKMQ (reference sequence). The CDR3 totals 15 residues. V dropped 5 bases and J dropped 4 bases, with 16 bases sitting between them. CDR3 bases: TGTGCCAGCAGCCAATTGGGATTCGCCGCAGATACGCAGTATTTT. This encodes CASSQLGFAADTQYF. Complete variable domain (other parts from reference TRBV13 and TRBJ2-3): AAGVIQSPRHLIKEKRETATLKCYPIPRHDTVYWYQQGPGQDPQFLISFYEKMQSDKGSIPDRFSAQQFSDYHSELNMSSLELGDSALYFCASSQLGFAADTQYFGPGTRLTVL.

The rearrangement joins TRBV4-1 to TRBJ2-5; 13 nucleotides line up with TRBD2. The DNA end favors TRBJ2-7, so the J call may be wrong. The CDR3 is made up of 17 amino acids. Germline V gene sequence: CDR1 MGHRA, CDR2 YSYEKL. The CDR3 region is CASSRGWTSGSSYEQYF. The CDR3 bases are TGCGCCAGCAGCCGCGGGTGGACTAGCGGGAGCTCCTACGAGCAGTACTTC.

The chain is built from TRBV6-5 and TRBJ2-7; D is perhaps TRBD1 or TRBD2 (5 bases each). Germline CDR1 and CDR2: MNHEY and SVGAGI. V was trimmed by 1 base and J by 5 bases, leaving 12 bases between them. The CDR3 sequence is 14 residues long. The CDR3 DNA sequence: TGTGCCAGCAGTTACTGGGGCGTGGGAGACGAGCAGTACTTC. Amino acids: CASSYWGVGDEQYF.

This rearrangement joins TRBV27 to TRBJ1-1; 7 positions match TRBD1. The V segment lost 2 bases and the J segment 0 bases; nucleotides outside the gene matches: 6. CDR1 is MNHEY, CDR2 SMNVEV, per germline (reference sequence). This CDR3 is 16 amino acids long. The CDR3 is CASSLARTGLNTEAFF. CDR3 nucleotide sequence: TGTGCCAGCAGTTTAGCTAGGACAGGATTGAACACTGAAGCTTTCTTT.

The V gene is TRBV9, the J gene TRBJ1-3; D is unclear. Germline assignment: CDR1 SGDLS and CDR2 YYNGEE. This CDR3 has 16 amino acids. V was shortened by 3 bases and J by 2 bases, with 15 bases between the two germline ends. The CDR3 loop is CASSGAGVGPGNTIYF. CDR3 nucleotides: TGTGCCAGCAGCGGAGCGGGAGTTGGGCCTGGAAACACCATATATTTT.

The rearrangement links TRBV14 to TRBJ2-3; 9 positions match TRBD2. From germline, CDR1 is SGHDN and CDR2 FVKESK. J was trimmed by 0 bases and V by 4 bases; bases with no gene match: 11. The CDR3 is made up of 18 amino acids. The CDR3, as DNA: TGTGCCAGCAGCCCACTAGCGGGCAAGGGAACTAGCACAGATACGCAGTATTTT. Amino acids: CASSPLAGKGTSTDTQYF.

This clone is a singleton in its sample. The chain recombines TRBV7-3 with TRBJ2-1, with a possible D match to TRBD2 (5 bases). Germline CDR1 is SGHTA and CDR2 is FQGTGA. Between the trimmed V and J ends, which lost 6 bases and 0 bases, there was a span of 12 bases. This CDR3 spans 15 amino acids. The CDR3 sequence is CASRERGSSYNEQFF. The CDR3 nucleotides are TGTGCCAGCAGGGAACGGGGAAGCTCCTACAATGAGCAGTTCTTC.

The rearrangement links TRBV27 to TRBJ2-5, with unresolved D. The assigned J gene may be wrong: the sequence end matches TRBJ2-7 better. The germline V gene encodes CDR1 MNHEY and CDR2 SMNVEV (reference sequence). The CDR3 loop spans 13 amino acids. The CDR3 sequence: CASSFGRIYEQYF. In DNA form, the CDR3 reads TGTGCCAGCAGTTTTGGCCGGATCTACGAGCAGTACTTC.

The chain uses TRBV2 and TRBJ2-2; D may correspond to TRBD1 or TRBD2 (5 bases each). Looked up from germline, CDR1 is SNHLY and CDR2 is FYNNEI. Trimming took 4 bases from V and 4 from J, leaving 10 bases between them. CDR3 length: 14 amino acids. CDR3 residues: CASSGAGATGELFF. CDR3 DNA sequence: TGTGCCAGCAGTGGGGCCGGGGCCACCGGGGAGCTGTTTTTT.

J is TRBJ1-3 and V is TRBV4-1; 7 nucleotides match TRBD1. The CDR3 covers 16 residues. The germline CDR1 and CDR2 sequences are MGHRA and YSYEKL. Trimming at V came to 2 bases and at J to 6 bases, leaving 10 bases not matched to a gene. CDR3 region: CASSQRPDREKNTIYF. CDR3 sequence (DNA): TGCGCCAGCAGCCAACGACCCGACAGGGAGAAAAACACCATATATTTT.

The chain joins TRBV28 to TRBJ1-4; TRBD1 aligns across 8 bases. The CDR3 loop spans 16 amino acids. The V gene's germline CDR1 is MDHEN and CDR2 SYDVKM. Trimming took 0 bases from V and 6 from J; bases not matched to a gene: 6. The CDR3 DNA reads TGTGCCAGCAGTTTATGGATGAGGACAGGGCATGAAAAACTGTTTTTT. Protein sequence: CASSLWMRTGHEKLFF.

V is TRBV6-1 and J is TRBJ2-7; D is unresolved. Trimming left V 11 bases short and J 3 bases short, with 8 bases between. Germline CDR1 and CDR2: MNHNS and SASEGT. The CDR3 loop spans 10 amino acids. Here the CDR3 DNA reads TGTGCCGTGTCACTCTACGAGCAGTACTTC. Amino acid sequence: CAVSLYEQYF.

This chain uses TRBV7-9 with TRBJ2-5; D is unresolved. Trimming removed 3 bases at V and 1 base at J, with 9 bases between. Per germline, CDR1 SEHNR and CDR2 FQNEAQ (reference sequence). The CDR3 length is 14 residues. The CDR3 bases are TGTGCCAGCAGCTTTGAGGCCAGCCAAGAGACCCAGTACTTC. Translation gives CASSFEASQETQYF.